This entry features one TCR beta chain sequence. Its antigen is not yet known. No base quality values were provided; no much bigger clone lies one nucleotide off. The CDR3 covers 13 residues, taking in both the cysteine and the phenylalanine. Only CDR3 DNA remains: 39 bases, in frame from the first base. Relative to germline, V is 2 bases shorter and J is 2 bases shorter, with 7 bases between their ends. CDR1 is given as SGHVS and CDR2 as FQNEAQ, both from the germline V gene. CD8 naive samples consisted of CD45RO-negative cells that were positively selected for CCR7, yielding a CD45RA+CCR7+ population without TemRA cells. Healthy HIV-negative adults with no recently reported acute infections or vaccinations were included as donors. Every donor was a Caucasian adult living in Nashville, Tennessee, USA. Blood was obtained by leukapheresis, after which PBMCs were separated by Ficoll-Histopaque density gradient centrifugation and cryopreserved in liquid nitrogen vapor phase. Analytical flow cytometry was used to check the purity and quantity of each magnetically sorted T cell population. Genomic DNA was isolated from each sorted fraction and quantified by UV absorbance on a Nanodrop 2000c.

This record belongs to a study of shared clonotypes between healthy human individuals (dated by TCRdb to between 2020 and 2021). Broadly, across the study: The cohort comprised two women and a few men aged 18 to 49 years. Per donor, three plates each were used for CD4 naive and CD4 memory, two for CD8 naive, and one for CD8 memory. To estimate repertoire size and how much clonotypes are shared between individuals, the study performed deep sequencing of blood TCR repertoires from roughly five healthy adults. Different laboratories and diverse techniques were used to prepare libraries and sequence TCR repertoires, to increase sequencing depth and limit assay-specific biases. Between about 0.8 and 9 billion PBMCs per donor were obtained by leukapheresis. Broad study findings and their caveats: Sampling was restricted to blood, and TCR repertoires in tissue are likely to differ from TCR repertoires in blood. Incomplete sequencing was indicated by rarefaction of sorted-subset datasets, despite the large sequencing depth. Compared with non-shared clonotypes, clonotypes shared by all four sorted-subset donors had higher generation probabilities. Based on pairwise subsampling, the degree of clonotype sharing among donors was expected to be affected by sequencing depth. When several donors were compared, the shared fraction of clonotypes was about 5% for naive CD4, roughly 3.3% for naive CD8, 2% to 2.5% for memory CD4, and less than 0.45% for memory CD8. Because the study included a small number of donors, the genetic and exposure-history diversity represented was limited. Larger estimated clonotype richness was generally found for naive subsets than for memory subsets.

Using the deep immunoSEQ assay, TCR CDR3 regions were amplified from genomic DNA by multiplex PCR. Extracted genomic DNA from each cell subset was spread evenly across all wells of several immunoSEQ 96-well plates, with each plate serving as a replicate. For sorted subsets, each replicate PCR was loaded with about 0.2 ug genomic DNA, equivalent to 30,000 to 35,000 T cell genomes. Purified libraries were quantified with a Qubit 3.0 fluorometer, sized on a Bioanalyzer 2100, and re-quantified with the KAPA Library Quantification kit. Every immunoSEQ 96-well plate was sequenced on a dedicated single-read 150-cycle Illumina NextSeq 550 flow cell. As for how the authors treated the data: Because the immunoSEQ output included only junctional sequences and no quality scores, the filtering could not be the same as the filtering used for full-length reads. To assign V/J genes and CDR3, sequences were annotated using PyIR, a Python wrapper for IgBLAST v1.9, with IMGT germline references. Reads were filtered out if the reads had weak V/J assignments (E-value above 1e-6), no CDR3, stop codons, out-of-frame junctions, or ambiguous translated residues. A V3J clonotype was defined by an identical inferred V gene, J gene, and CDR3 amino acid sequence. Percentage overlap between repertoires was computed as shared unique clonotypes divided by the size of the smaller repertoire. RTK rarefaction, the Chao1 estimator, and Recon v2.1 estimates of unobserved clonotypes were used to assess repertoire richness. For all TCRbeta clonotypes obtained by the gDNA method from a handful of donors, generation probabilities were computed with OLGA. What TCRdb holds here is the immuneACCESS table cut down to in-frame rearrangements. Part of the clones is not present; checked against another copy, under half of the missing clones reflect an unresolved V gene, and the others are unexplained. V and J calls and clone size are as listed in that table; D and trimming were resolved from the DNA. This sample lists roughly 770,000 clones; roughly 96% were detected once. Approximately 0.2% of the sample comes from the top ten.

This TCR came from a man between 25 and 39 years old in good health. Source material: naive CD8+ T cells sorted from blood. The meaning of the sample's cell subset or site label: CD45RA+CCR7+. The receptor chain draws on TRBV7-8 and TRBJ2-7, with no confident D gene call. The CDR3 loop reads CASSLRRTYEQYF. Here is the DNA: TGTGCCAGCAGCTTACGGAGAACCTACGAGCAGTACTTC.